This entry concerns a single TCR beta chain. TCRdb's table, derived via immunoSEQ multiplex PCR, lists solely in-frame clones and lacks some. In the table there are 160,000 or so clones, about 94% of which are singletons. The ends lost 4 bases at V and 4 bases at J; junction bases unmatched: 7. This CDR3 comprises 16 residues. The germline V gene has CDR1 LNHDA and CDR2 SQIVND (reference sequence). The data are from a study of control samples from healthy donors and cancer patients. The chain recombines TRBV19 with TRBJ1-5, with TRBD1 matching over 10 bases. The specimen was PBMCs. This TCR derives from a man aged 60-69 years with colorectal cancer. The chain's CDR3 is CASSTRQGAGNQPQHF. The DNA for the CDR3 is TGTGCCAGTAGTACGCGACAGGGGGCAGGGAATCAGCCCCAGCATTTT.